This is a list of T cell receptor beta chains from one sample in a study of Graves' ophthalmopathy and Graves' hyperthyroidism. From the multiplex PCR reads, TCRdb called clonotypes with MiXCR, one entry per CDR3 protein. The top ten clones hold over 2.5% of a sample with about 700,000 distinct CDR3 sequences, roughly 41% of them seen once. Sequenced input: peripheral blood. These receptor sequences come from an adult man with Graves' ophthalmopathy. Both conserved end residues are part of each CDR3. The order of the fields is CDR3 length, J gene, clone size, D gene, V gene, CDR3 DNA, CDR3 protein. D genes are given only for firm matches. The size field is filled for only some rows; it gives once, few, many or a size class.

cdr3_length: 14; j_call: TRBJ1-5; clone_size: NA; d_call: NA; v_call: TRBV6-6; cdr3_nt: TGTGCCAGCAGTCAAAGGGGAGATAATCAGCCCCAGCATTTT; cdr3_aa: CASSQRGDNQPQHF
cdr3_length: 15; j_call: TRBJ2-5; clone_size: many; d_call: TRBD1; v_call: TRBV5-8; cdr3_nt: TGTGCCAGCAGCGACGGACAGGGAGGAGGGTGGACCCAGTACTTC; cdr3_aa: CASSDGQGGGWTQYF
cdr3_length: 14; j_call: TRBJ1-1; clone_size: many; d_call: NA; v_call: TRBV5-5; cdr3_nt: TGTGCCAGCAGCTTGGATATTGGAGGCACTGAAGCTTTCTTT; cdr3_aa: CASSLDIGGTEAFF
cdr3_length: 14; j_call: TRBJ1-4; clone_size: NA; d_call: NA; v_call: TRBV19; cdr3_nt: TGTGCCAGTAGTATCTCTGGAACAGTCGGAAAACTGTTTTTT; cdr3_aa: CASSISGTVGKLFF
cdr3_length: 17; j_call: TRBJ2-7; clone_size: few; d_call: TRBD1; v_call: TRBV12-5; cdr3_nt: TGTGCTAGTGGTTCATCCATGACAGGGGGTGCCTACTACGAGCAGTACTTC; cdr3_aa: CASGSSMTGGAYYEQYF
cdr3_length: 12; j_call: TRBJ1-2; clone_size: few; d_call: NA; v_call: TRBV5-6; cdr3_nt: TGTGCCAGCAGCTTTAAGGGCCAAGGCTACACCTTC; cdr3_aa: CASSFKGQGYTF
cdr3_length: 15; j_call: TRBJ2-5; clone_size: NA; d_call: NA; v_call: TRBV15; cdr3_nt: TGTGCCACCAGTCACACTTATCACGCGAAGGAGACCCAGTACTTC; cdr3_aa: CATSHTYHAKETQYF
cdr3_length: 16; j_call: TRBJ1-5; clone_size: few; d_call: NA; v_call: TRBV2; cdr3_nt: TGTGCCAGCAGTCGGTGGGGGTCAGGGAGCAATCAGCCCCAGCATTTT; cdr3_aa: CASSRWGSGSNQPQHF
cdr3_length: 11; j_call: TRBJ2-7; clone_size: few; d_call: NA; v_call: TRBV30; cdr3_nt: TGTGCCTGGAGACTACACTACGAGCAGTACTTC; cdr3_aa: CAWRLHYEQYF
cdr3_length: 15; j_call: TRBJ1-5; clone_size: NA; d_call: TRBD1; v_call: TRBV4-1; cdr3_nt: TGCGCCAGCAGCCAAGGACAGGGGCGGATTCAGCCCCAGCATTTT; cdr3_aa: CASSQGQGRIQPQHF
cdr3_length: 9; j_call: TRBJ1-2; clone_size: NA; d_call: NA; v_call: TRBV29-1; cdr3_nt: TGCAGCACAGAGGAGGGCTACACCTTC; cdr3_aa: CSTEEGYTF
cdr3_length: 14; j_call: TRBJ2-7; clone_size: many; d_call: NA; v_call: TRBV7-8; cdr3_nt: TGTGCCAGCAGCTTAGTTGGCATCTCCTACGAGCAGTACTTC; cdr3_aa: CASSLVGISYEQYF
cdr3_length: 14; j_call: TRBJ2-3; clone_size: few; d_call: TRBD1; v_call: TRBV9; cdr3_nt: TGTGCCAGCGGGACAGGCGGTAGCACAGATACGCAGTATTTT; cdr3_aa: CASGTGGSTDTQYF
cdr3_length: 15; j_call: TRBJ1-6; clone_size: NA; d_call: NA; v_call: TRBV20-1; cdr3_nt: TGCAGTGTTAGAGATCCCTCGCGAGGGAACTCACCCCTCCACTTT; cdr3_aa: CSVRDPSRGNSPLHF
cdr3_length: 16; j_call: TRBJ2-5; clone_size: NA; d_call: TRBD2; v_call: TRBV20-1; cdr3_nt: TGCAGTGCTAACCCCCTGGGGCGGGGGGCCGAAGAGACCCAGTACTTC; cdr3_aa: CSANPLGRGAEETQYF
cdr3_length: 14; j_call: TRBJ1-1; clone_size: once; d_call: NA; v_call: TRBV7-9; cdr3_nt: TGTGCCAGCAGCTTAATAGGGGGGGGGACTGAAGCTTTCTTT; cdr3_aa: CASSLIGGGTEAFF
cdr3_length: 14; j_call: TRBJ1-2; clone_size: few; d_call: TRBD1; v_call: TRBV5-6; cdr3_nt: TGTGCCAGCAGCTTGGCTACAGGGGACTATGGCTACACCTTC; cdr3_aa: CASSLATGDYGYTF
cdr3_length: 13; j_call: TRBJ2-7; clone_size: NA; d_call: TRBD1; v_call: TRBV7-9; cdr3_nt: TGTGCCAGCAGCTCAAGACAGGGGTCCCAGCAGTACTTC; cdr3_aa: CASSSRQGSQQYF
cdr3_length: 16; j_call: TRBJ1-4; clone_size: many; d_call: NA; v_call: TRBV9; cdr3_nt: TGTGCCAGCAGCGTAGGTGACGGTGCAACTAATGAAAAACTGTTTTTT; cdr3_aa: CASSVGDGATNEKLFF
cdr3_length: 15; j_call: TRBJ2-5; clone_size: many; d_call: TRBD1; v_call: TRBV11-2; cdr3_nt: TGTGCCAGCAGCCCGGGACAGGGTTTGGGGGAGACCCAGTACTTC; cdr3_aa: CASSPGQGLGETQYF
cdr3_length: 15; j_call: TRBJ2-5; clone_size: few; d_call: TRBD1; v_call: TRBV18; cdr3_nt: TGTGCCAGCTCACCACCTTGGGACAGGCAAGAGACCCAGTACTTC; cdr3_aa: CASSPPWDRQETQYF
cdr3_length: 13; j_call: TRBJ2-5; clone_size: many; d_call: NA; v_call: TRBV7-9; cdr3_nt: TGTGCCAGCAGCTTAGTCCCCCAGGAGACCCAGTACTTC; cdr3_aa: CASSLVPQETQYF
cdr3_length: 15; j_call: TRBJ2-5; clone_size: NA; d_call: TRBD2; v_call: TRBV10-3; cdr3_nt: TGTGCCAGCAGCCGACTAGCGGGGGAGCAAGAGGCCCAGTACTTC; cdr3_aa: CASSRLAGEQEAQYF
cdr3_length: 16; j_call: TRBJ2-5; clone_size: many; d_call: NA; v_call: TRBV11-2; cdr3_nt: TGTGCCAGCAGCTTATCGGGGGCGACTAGTTTGGAGACCCAGTACTTC; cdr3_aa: CASSLSGATSLETQYF
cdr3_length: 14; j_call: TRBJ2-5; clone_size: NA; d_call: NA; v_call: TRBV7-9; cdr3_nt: TGTGCCAGCTCACCACCAAGGGTTTGGGAGACCCAGTACTTC; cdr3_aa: CASSPPRVWETQYF
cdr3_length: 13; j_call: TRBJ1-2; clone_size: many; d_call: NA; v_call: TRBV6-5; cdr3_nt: TGTGCCAGCGGCACTGGGCCCCACTATGGCTACACCTTC; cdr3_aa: CASGTGPHYGYTF
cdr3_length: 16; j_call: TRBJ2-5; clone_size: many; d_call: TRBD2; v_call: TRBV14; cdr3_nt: TGTGCCAGCAGCCGAAGTAGCGGGAGCAGCCAAGAGACCCAGTACTTC; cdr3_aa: CASSRSSGSSQETQYF
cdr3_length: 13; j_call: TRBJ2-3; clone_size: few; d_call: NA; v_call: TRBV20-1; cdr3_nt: TGCAGTGCTAGGGGACTGAACACAGATACGCAGTATTTT; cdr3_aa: CSARGLNTDTQYF
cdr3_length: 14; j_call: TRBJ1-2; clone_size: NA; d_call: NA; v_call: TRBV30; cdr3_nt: TGTGCCTGGAGTGCTACCTCGACAGGATATGGCTACACCTTC; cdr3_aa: CAWSATSTGYGYTF
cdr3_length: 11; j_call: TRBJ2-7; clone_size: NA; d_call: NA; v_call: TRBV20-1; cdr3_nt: TGCAGTGCTAGAGTTCGCGAGGGGATGTACTTC; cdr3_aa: CSARVREGMYF
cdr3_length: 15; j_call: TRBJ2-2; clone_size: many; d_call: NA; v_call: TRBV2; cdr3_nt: TGTGCCAGAAGCAAGGAGACAGCGAACACCGGGGAGCTGTTTTTT; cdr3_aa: CARSKETANTGELFF
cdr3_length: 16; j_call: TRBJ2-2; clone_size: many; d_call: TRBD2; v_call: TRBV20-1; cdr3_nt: TGCAGTGCTAGACGCGACTTAGCGGGTAGTACCGGGGAGCTGTTTTTT; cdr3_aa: CSARRDLAGSTGELFF
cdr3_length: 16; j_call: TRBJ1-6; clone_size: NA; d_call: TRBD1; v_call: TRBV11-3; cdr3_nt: TGTGCCAGCAGCTGGGGGGACAGGGGGCGAGGTTCACCCCTCCACTTT; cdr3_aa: CASSWGDRGRGSPLHF
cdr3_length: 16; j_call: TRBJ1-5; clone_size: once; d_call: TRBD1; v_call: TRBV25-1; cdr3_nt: TGTGCCAGCAGTGCCCCGGACAGGGGTAGCAATCAGCCCCAGCATTTT; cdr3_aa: CASSAPDRGSNQPQHF
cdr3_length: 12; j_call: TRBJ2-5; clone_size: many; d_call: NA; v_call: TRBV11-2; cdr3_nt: TGTGCCAGCAGCACCAACCAAGAGACCCAGTACTTC; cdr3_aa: CASSTNQETQYF
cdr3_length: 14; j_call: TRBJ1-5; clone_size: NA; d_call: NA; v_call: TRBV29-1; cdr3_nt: TGCAGCGTTGCGGGTGGGACAATAGATCAGCCCCAGCATTTT; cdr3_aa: CSVAGGTIDQPQHF
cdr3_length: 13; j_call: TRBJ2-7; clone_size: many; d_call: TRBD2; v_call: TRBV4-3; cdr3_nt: TGCGCCAGCAGCCAAGAGCCTAGCGGGGGCGAGTACTTC; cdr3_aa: CASSQEPSGGEYF
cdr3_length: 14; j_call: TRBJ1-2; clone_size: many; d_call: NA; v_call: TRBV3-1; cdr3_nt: TGTGCCAGCAGCCCAAGCTCGCCCAGGGCTGGCTACACCTTC; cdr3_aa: CASSPSSPRAGYTF
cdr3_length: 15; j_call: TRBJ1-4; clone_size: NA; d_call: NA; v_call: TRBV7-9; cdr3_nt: TGTGCCAGCAGCTTAGGGACCATAGGCACTGAAAAACTGTTTTTT; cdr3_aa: CASSLGTIGTEKLFF
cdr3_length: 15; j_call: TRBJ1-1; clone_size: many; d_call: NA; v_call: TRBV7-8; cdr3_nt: TGTGCCAGCAGCTCGCGACGCAGGCCGAACACTGAAGCTTTCTTT; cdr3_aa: CASSSRRRPNTEAFF
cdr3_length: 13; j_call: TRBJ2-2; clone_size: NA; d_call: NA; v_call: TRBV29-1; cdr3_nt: TGCAGCCATAAAGGGGGACACACCGGGGAGCTGTTTTTT; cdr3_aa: CSHKGGHTGELFF
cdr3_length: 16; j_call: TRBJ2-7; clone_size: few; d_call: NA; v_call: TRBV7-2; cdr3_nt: TGTGCCAGCAGCCAAGTCGTCAGGGGGGGGGCCTACGAGCAGTACTTC; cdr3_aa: CASSQVVRGGAYEQYF
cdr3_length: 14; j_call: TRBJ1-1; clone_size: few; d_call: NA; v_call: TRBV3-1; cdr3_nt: TGTGCCAGCAGCCAGGCTGACAGCCACACTGAAGCTTTCTTT; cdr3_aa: CASSQADSHTEAFF
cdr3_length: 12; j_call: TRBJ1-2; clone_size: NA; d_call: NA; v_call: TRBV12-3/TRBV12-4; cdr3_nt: TGTGCCACCGAGCTCGGGGCAGGGACGCCACACTTC; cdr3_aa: CATELGAGTPHF
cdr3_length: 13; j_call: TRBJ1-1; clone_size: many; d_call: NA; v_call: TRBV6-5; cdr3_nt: TGTGCCAGCAGTTGGGCCAAGGGTACTGAAGCTTTCTTT; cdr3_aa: CASSWAKGTEAFF
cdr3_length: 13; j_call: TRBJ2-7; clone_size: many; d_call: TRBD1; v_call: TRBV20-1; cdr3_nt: TGCAGTGCTCAACAGGGGACCTCCTACGAGCAGTACTTC; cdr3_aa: CSAQQGTSYEQYF
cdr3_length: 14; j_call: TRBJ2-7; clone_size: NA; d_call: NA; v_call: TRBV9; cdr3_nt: TGTGCCAGCAGCGTAGCCAGGGACACCGGGGAGCAGTACTTC; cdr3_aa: CASSVARDTGEQYF
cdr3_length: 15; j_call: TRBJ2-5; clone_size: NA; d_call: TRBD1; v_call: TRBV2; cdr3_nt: TGTGCCAGCAGTGAAGAGACAGGGGGCTCGGAGACCCAGTACTTC; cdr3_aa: CASSEETGGSETQYF
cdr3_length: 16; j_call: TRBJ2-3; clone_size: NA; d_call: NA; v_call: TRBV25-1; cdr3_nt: TGTGCCAGCAGCCTGTACTCGGGAGACACCACAGATACGCAGTATTTT; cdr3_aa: CASSLYSGDTTDTQYF
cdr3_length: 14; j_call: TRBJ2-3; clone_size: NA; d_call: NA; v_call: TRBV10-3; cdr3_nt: TGTGCCATCAGTGAATCGACTGGGGTAGATACGCAGTATTTT; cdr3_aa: CAISESTGVDTQYF
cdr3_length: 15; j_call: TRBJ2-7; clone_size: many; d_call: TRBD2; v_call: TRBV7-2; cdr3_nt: TGTGCCAGCAGCCTGACTAGCGGGGGGTCCTACGAGCAGTACTTC; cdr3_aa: CASSLTSGGSYEQYF
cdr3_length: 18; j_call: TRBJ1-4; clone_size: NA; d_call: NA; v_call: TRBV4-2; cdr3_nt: TGTGCCAGCAGCCAAGGCGGGGGTGTCTCCCGTTATTATGAAAAACTGTTTTTT; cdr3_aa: CASSQGGGVSRYYEKLFF
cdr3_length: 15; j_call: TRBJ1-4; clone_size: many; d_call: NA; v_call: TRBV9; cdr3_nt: TGTGCCAGCAGCGTAGGGGTCCAGTCTAATGAAAAACTGTTTTTT; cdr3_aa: CASSVGVQSNEKLFF
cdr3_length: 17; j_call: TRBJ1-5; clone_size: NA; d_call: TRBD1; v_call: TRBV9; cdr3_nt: TGTGCCAGCTCACGGACAGGGGGAGGATATAGCAATCAGCCCCAGCATTTT; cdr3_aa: CASSRTGGGYSNQPQHF